This passage covers 10 T cell receptor beta chains from one sample sequenced in a study of human T cells and chemical hapten exposure. TCRdb re-called the RACE reads with MiXCR, one entry per CDR3 protein. The data contain 90,000 or so distinct CDR3 sequences, about 10% of them singletons. The sample's time point: patch test 1, 2 weeks after DPC sensitization. Treatment noted: therapeutic diphenylcyclopropenone sensitization with weekly scalp DPC. Material: whole blood, obtained in connection with sensitization to the hapten diphenylcyclopropenone (DPC). The receptor source for this set is a man between 35 and 55 years old with alopecia areata. Some clones in this sample may be carry-over from other donors' samples.

CDR3: CASSLQGSAEQFF. CDR3 nucleotides: TGTGCCAGCAGCTTACAAGGGTCGGCTGAGCAGTTCTTC. The gene calls are TRBV7-2 and TRBJ2-1, with D hard to call. Per germline, CDR1 SGHTA and CDR2 FQGNSA. The V gene lost 2 bases and the J gene lost 9 bases, with 11 bases spanning the gap. The CDR3 runs to 13 residues.

This clonotype was observed a handful of times. The chain combines TRBV29-1 with TRBJ2-5, with TRBD1 matching 11 bases. The CDR3 is 14 residues long. CDR1 and CDR2 (germline): SQVTM, ANQGSEA. The chain's CDR3 is CTVLGTGGTETQYF. As DNA, the CDR3 is TGCACCGTACTCGGGACAGGGGGAACAGAGACCCAGTACTTC.

In its sample, this clonotype was seen a few times. The V call is TRBV12-3 or TRBV12-4, the J call TRBJ2-1; 10 bases map to TRBD1. The CDR3 consists of 15 residues. The V gene end was trimmed by 7 bases and the J gene end by 7 bases; junction bases not matched to a gene: 10. The DNA for the CDR3 is TGTGCCAGCATACCAGGGACAGGGGTACGGAATGAGCAGTTCTTC. Protein product: CASIPGTGVRNEQFF.

There are many counts of this clonotype. DNA for the CDR3: TGTGCCAGCAGCTTAGAGCCGGGGAAAAATCAGCCCCAGCATTTT. Translation: CASSLEPGKNQPQHF. This chain joins TRBV7-2 and TRBJ1-5; no clear D gene. Deletions cut 1 base from V and 4 bases from J, with 11 bases between. Germline CDR1 and CDR2: SGHTA and FQGNSA. The CDR3 is 15 amino acids.

This clonotype was detected ten times or more. The CDR3 DNA sequence: TGTGCCAGCAGCTCAACAGGGGGGGCGCCCCAGCATTTT. Translation: CASSSTGGAPQHF. This chain joins TRBV7-2 and TRBJ1-5; 8 nucleotides agree with TRBD1. J was trimmed by 9 bases and V by 4 bases; bases with no gene match: 5. The CDR3 spans 13 residues. Germline V gives CDR1 SGHTA, CDR2 FQGNSA.

This clonotype occurred a few times. The chain employs TRBV27 and TRBJ1-5, with D possibly TRBD1 on 5 matching bases. CDR3 length equals 14 residues. Trimming took off 3 bases at V and 4 bases at J, with 10 bases between the two ends. Germline V lookup: CDR1 MNHEY, CDR2 SMNVEV (reference sequence). The CDR3 DNA sequence: TGTGCCAGCAGTTTCGCAGGGCTGAATCAGCCCCAGCATTTT. This sequence encodes CASSFAGLNQPQHF.

The chain employs TRBV14 and TRBJ2-7, with a possible D match to TRBD2 (6 bases). V shed 3 bases and J shed 0 bases, with 24 bases lying between them. The germline V gene encodes CDR1 SGHDN and CDR2 FVKESK. This CDR3 contains 19 residues. The DNA of the CDR3 is TGTGCCAGCAGCCAGCCCGAATTGAGACTAGTTCGTAGCTCCTACGAGCAGTACTTC. Protein sequence: CASSQPELRLVRSSYEQYF.

The chain employs TRBV19 and TRBJ1-5, with D perhaps matching TRBD1 (6 bases). From germline, CDR1 is LNHDA and CDR2 SQIVND (reference sequence). Trimming shortened V by 1 base and J by 6 bases, and 13 bases separated the two germline ends. This CDR3 comprises 15 residues. The CDR3 sequence: CASSIAGGGRQPQHF. The CDR3 region has the DNA TGTGCCAGTAGTATAGCGGGCGGGGGCCGTCAGCCCCAGCATTTT. Supplemented by reference TRBV19 and TRBJ1-5, the full variable domain reads DGGITQSPKYLFRKEGQNVTLSCEQNLNHDAMYWYRQDPGQGLRLIYYSQIVNDFQKGDIAEGYSVSREKKESFPLTVTSAQKNPTAFYLCASSIAGGGRQPQHFGDGTRLSIL.

The rearrangement uses TRBV7-2 and TRBJ2-3; D not certain. Germline lookup yields CDR1 SGHTA and CDR2 FQGNSA. The ends were cut back, 1 base at V and 8 bases at J, with 7 bases in the middle. CDR3 length equals 12 residues. The CDR3 DNA is TGTGCCAGCAGCTTAGTAGTAGGTACGCAGTATTTT. Its translation is CASSLVVGTQYF.

This clonotype was recorded a few times. The CDR3, as DNA: TGCAGCGTTGCACAGACCCCCTCTGGGGCCAACGTCCTGACTTTC. Protein sequence: CSVAQTPSGANVLTF. This rearrangement joins TRBV29-1 to TRBJ2-6; D is uncertain. Germline CDR1 SQVTM, CDR2 ANQGSEA. Trimming took off 4 bases at V and 0 bases at J, with 10 bases between the two ends. CDR3 length: 15 residues.